This TCR beta chain derives from a study of cytomegalovirus exposure and HLA in healthy donors. Study context: Across a few hundred genotyped donors, more than 75% landed in the Caucasian-associated ancestry cluster. Study-wide results and limits: Compared with the roughly 670-donor mean, an Asian-associated ancestry cluster reportedly had fewer N-insertions, according to a later analysis. Later genetic work tied a missense DCLRE1C variant to beta-chain V and J trimming.

Germline values: CDR1 GTSNPN, CDR2 SVGIG (reference sequence). Trimming stripped 2 bases from V and 6 bases from J, with 11 bases between. The CDR3 runs to 12 residues. Both 60 Vbeta primers and 13 Jbeta primers went into the PCR. TCRdb's table, derived via immunoSEQ multiplex PCR, lists solely in-frame clones and lacks some. Altogether some 190,000 clones are present, about 9.4% being singletons, with the ten largest covering 1% to 1.5%. This clone was observed a few times. Antigen specificity is unknown. This rearrangement joins TRBV30 to TRBJ2-7; possibly TRBD1 for D (6 bases). This clonotype originated in a woman aged 25 to 45 in good health and CMV-seropositive. Source material: PBMCs. The CDR3 sequence is CAWSNRVSEQYF. DNA for the CDR3: TGTGCCTGGAGTAACAGGGTTTCCGAGCAGTACTTC. The full variable domain, rest sourced from reference TRBV30 and TRBJ2-7, is SQTIHQWPATLVQPVGSPLSLECTVEGTSNPNLYWYRQAAGRGLQLLFYSVGIGQISSEVPQNLSASRPQDRQFILSSKKLLLSDSGFYLCAWSNRVSEQYFGPGTRLTVT.